This T cell receptor (beta chain) is from a study of blood T cells in healthy people across ages. With a J-beta primer mix and a sample-barcoded 5' primer, a second PCR ran about 6 to 11 cycles. Each CDR3 protein gets one entry after TCRdb re-called the 5' RACE reads with MiXCR. The sample holds nearly 1 million distinct CDR3 sequences; approximately 50% are singletons and the top ten take 20% to 25%. This CDR3 has 14 amino acids. Trimming pared 6 bases from V and 4 bases from J, leaving 16 bases between. The germline V gene has CDR1 MDHEN and CDR2 SYDVKM. The V and J genes are TRBV28 and TRBJ2-7; possibly TRBD2 for D (5 bases). The origin of this receptor is a woman between 55 and 75 years old in good health. The sample was blood. CDR3 loop: CASSAGGAEYEQYF. As DNA, the CDR3 is TGTGCCAGCAGCGCTGGCGGAGCGGAATACGAGCAGTACTTC.